One sample yielded the 14 T cell receptor beta chains listed below, sequenced in a study of T-cell memory formation after mild COVID-19. TCRdb re-derived calls from the 5' RACE reads in MiXCR, one entry per CDR3 protein. The sample shows about 240,000 distinct CDR3 sequences, around 10% of them seen only once. The sample taken for sequencing was PBMCs or a T cell subset sorted from them (not recorded which). All receptors come from a man younger than 35 who had mild COVID-19 (a few samples of this study predate the infection). Cell type and time point are not known.

The chain combines TRBV9 with TRBJ2-3; the match to TRBD2 covers 9 bases. With V trimmed by 0 bases and J by 2 bases, 7 bases remained unmatched. CDR3 size: 17 residues. Germline V lookup: CDR1 SGDLS, CDR2 YYNGEE. The CDR3 protein is CASSVDGSGGITDTQYF. The CDR3 DNA reads TGTGCCAGCAGCGTAGATGGTAGCGGGGGAATCACAGATACGCAGTATTTT. Combining the CDR3 with reference TRBV9 and TRBJ2-3 gives the whole variable domain DSGVTQTPKHLITATGQRVTLRCSPRSGDLSVYWYQQSLDQGLQFLIQYYNGEERAKGNILERFSAQQFPDLHSELNLSSLELGDSALYFCASSVDGSGGITDTQYFGPGTRLTVL.

The chain recombines TRBV4-1 with TRBJ1-3, with 7 bases aligning to TRBD1. CDR1 is MGHRA, CDR2 YSYEKL, per germline. The CDR3 has 15 amino acids. Trimming at V came to 1 base and at J to 4 bases, leaving 4 bases not matched to a gene. Written as DNA, the CDR3 is TGCGCCAGCAGCCAAGCTACAGGGGTAGGAAACACCATATATTTT. Protein product: CASSQATGVGNTIYF.

This clonotype was observed many times. V and J are TRBV7-2 and TRBJ2-1; D is possibly TRBD2 (6 bases). Germline V gene sequence: CDR1 SGHTA, CDR2 FQGNSA. Trimming took 1 base from V and 1 from J, leaving 8 bases between them. The CDR3 covers 15 residues. The CDR3 region has the DNA TGTGCCAGCAGCTTAGGGGGGGTATCCTACAATGAGCAGTTCTTC. Encoded protein: CASSLGGVSYNEQFF.

This chain uses TRBV29-1 with TRBJ2-1, with no clear D. Trimming took 4 bases from V and 2 from J, leaving 9 bases between them. The CDR3 extends over 13 amino acids. Per the germline V gene, CDR1 is SQVTM and CDR2 is ANQGSEA. CDR3 residues: CSVAAATYNEQFF. CDR3 coding DNA: TGCAGCGTTGCGGCAGCGACCTACAATGAGCAGTTCTTC.

The chain has TRBV7-2 and TRBJ2-5; maybe TRBD2 (6 bases). The V and J ends lost 5 bases and 4 bases respectively, with 11 bases between them. Germline V gene lookup returns CDR1 SGHTA and CDR2 FQGNSA. The CDR3 is 13 amino acids. The CDR3 loop is CASSRGIPETQYF. CDR3 sequence (DNA): TGTGCCAGCAGCCGGGGGATTCCAGAGACCCAGTACTTC.

This chain uses TRBV15 with TRBJ2-3, with TRBD2 matching over 10 bases. In germline, CDR1 is LNHNV, CDR2 YYDKDF (reference sequence). CDR3 size: 16 residues. Unmatched junction bases numbered 11, after V lost 5 bases and J lost 6 bases. In DNA form, the CDR3 reads TGTGCCACCAGCGAGGGGATAGCGGGGGGTTTCGATACGCAGTATTTT. Translation: CATSEGIAGGFDTQYF.

Only a few counts were recorded for this clonotype. CDR3 sequence (DNA): TGCGCCAGCAGCGAAACGGCCCGGGGCTGGGATACGCAGTATTTT. The encoded protein is CASSETARGWDTQYF. The chain has TRBV4-3 and TRBJ2-3; the D call may be TRBD1 or TRBD2 (5 bases each). The germline CDR1 and CDR2 sequences are LGHNA and YSLEER. V dropped 5 bases and J dropped 6 bases, with 18 bases sitting between them. This CDR3 has 15 residues.

The chain links TRBV20-1 to TRBJ2-7, with 12 bases lining up with TRBD1. From germline, CDR1 is DFQATT and CDR2 SNEGSKA (reference sequence). There are 14 residues in the CDR3. Trimming cost V 6 bases and J 3 bases; bases outside gene matches: 6. In nucleotides, the CDR3 is TGCAGTGCCACCGGGACAGGGGGCTTCTACGAGCAGTACGTC. Translated, it gives CSATGTGGFYEQYV.

The V call is TRBV7-9, the J call TRBJ2-6; TRBD2 is a possible D gene (5 bases). CDR3 length: 15 residues. The V end lost 5 bases, the J end lost 4 bases, and 12 bases lay between the germline ends. CDR1 SEHNR and CDR2 FQNEAQ come from the germline V gene (reference sequence). This CDR3 is CASSKPGGGANVLTF. CDR3 in DNA: TGTGCCAGCAGCAAACCGGGCGGGGGGGCCAACGTCCTGACTTTC.

The chain uses TRBV2 and TRBJ1-1, with no clear D. Trimming took 5 bases from V and 5 from J, leaving 15 bases between them. CDR1 is SNHLY, CDR2 FYNNEI, per germline. The CDR3 is 14 residues long. The CDR3 reads CASSIRVLGTEAFF. DNA for the CDR3: TGTGCCAGCAGTATAAGGGTTCTCGGGACTGAAGCTTTCTTT.

This clonotype was seen a handful of times. The chain carries TRBV9 and TRBJ2-1, with D tentatively TRBD1 (6 bases). This CDR3 has 13 amino acids. V was pared by 0 bases and J by 9 bases, with 10 bases between. Germline V CDR1 and CDR2: SGDLS, YYNGEE. The CDR3 DNA reads as TGTGCCAGCAGCGTAGCAGTAGGGGGTGAGCAGTTCTTC. Protein: CASSVAVGGEQFF.

The chain employs TRBV24-1 and TRBJ2-5; D ambiguous. Germline V lookup: CDR1 KGHDR, CDR2 SFDVKD. V lost 4 bases to trimming and J lost 5 bases, with 19 bases between them. The CDR3 runs 16 residues. The CDR3 bases are TGTGCCACCAGTGACTCGGGTCACTCCCGGTTTGAGACCCAGTACTTC. It encodes CATSDSGHSRFETQYF.

The J gene is TRBJ2-5, the V gene TRBV5-1; 8 bases line up with TRBD2. Germline V gives CDR1 SGHRS, CDR2 YFSETQ. V lost 0 bases to trimming and J lost 1 base; unmatched junction nucleotides: 5. The CDR3 contains 16 residues. The CDR3: CASSLGGLAIQETQYF. CDR3 DNA: TGCGCCAGCAGCTTGGGAGGACTAGCTATCCAAGAGACCCAGTACTTC.

Ten or more counts support this clonotype. The chain joins TRBV5-1 to TRBJ2-1; 12 bases map to TRBD2. CDR1 SGHRS and CDR2 YFSETQ come from the germline V gene. The trim removed 4 bases at V and 6 bases at J, leaving 11 bases unmatched. This CDR3 comprises 17 residues. The CDR3 DNA reads TGCGCCAGCAGCCCTAGACTAGCGGGGGCATTCCCCAATGAGCAGTTCTTC. Protein: CASSPRLAGAFPNEQFF.